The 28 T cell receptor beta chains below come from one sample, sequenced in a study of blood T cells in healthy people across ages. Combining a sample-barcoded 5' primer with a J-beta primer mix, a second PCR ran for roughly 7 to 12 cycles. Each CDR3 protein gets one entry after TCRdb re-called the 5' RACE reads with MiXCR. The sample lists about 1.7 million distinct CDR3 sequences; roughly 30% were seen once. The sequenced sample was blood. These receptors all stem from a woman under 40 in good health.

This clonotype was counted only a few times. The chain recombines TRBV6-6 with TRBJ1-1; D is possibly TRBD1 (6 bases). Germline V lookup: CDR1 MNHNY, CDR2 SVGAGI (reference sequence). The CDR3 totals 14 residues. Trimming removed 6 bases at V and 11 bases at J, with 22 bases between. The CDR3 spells CASRPDRLVLLAFF. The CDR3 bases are TGTGCCAGCAGACCGGACAGACTTGTGCTCCTGGCTTTCTTT.

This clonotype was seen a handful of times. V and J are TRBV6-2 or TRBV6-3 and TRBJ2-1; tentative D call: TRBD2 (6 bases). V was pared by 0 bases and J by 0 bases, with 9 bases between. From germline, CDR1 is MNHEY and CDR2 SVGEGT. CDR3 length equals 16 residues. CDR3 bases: TGTGCCAGCAGTTACTCGATCGGGGGCTCCTACAATGAGCAGTTCTTC. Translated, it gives CASSYSIGGSYNEQFF.

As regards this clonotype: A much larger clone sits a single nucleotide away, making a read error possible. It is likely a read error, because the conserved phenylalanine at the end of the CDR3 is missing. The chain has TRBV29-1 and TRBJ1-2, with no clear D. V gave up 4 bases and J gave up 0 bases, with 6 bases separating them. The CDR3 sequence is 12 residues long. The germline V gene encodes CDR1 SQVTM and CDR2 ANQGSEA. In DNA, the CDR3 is TGCAGCGTTGGAGGACCTAACTATGGCTACACCTGC. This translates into CSVGGPNYGYTC.

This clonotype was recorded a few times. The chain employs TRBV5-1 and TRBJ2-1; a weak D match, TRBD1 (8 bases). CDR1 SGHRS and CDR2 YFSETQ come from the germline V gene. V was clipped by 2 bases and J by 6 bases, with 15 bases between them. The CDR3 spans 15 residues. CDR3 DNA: TGCGCCAGCAGCTTTGTAACAGGGGGGGGCAATGAGCAGTTCTTC. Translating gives CASSFVTGGGNEQFF.

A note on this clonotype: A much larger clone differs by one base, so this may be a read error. The CDR3 region has the DNA TGTGCCAGCAGCTGCAGGGGCGCTGACTACGAGCAGTACTTC. Its protein product is CASSCRGADYEQYF. The chain is built from TRBV7-2 and TRBJ2-7; a possible D gene is TRBD1 (6 bases). V was pared by 4 bases and J by 3 bases, with 13 bases between. Germline CDR1 reads SGHTA; CDR2 reads FQGNSA. The CDR3 has 14 amino acids.

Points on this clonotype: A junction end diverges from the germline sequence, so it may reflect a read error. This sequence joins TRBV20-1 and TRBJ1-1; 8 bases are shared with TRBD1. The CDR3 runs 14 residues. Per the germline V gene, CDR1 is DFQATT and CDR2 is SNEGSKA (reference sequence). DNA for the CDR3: TGCAGTTCTAGACCGGACAGGGCCAACACTGAGGCTTTCTTT. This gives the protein CSSRPDRANTEAFF.

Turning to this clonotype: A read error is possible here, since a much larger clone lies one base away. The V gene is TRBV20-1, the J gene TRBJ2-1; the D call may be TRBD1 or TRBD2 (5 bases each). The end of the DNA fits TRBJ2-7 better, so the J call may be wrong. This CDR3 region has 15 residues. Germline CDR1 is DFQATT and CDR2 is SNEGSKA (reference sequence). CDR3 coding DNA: TGCAGTGCTAGAGAGGGGGAAAGCTCCTACAATGAGCAGTACTTC. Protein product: CSAREGESSYNEQYF.

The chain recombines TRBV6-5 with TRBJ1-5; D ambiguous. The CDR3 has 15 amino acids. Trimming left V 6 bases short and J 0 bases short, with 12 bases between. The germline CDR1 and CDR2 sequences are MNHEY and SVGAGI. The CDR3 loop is CASSSDFYSNQPQHF. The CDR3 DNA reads TGTGCCAGCAGCTCCGATTTTTATAGCAATCAGCCCCAGCATTTT.

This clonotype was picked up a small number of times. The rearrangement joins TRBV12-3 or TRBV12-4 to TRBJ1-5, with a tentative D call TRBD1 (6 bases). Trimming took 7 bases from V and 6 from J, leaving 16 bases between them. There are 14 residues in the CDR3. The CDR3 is CASKDRSVSQPQHF. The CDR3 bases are TGTGCCAGCAAAGACAGGTCGGTCAGTCAGCCCCAGCATTTT.

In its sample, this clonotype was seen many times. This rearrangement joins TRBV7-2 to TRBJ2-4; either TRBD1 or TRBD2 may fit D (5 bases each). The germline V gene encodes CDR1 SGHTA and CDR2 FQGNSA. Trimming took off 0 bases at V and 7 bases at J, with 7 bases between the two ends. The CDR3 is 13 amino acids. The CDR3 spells CASSLAGDNIQYF. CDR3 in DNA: TGTGCCAGCAGCTTAGCCGGGGACAACATTCAGTACTTC.

Here the CDR3 DNA reads TGTGCCAGCAGCCAAGGCTCGGACGAGCAGTACTTC. Protein: CASSQGSDEQYF. The chain employs TRBV3-1 and TRBJ2-4; D uncertain. The J call is uncertain, as TRBJ2-7 better fits the DNA end. CDR1 and CDR2 from the germline V gene are LGHDT and YNNKEL (reference sequence). The CDR3 length is 12 residues.

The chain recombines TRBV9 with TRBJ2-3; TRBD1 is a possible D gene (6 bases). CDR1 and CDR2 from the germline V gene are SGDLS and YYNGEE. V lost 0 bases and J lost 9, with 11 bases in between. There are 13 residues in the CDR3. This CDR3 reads CASSVGRQATQYF. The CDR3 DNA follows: TGTGCCAGCAGCGTAGGTCGACAGGCGACGCAGTATTTT.

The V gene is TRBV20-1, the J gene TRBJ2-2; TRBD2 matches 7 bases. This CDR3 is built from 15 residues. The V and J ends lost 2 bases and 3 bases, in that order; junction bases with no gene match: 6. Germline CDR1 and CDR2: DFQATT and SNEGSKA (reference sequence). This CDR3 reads CSARRGGSYTGELFF. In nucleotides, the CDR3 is TGCAGTGCTAGAAGGGGCGGGAGCTACACCGGGGAGCTGTTTTTT.

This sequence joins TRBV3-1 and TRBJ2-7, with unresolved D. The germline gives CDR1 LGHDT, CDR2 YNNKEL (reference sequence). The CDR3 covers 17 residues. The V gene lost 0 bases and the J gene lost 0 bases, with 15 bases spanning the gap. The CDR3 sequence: CASSQDGPGRFSYEQYF. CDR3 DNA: TGTGCCAGCAGCCAAGATGGACCGGGCAGATTCTCCTACGAGCAGTACTTC.

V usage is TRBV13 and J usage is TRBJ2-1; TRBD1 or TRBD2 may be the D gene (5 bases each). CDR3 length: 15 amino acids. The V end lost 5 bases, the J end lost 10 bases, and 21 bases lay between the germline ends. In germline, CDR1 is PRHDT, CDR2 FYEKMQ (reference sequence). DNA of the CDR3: TGTGCCAGCAGCGTAAACCGGGACCCTCCGCCCGAGCAGTTCTTC. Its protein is CASSVNRDPPPEQFF. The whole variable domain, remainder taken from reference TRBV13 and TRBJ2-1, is AAGVIQSPRHLIKEKRETATLKCYPIPRHDTVYWYQQGPGQDPQFLISFYEKMQSDKGSIPDRFSAQQFSDYHSELNMSSLELGDSALYFCASSVNRDPPPEQFFGPGTRLTVL.

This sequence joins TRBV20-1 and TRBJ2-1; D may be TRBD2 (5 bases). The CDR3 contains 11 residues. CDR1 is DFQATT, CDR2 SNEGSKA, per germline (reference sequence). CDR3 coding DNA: TGCAGGGCGAGGGCCGGTGATGAGCAGTTCTTC. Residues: CRARAGDEQFF.

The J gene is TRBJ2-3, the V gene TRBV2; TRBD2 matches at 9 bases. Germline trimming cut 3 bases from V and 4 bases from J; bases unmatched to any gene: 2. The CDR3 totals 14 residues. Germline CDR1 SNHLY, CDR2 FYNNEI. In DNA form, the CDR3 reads TGTGCCAGCAGTGAGGCGGGGGGGCCAGATACGCAGTATTTT. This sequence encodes CASSEAGGPDTQYF.

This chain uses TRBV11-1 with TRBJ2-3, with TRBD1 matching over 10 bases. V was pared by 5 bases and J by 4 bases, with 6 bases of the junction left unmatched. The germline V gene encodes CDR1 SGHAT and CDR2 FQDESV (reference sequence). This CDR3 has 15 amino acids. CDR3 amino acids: CASSRGTGVSDTQYF. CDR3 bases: TGTGCCAGCAGCCGGGGGACAGGGGTGTCAGATACGCAGTATTTT.

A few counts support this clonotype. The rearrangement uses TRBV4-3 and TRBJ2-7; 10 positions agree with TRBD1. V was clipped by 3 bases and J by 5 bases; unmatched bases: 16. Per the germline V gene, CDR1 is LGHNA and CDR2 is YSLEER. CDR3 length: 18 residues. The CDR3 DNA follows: TGCGCCAGCAGCCAGGAAAGACAGGGGGCAGGCCAATGGAACGAGCAGTACTTC. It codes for CASSQERQGAGQWNEQYF.

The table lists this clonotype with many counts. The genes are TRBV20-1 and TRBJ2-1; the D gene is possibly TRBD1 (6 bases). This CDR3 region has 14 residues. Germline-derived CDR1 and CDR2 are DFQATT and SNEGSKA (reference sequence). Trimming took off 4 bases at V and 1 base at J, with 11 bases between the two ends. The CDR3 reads CSATTGISYNEQFF. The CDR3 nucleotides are TGCAGTGCTACCACAGGGATTTCCTACAATGAGCAGTTCTTC.

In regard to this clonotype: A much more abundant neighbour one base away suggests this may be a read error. The CDR3 is CASSWTGPVKQYF. The CDR3 bases are TGTGCCAGCAGTTGGACAGGGCCCGTCAAGCAGTACTTC. The chain has TRBV12-3 or TRBV12-4 and TRBJ2-7, with TRBD1 matching over 8 bases. The CDR3 spans 13 residues. Trimming took 4 bases from V and 8 from J; bases not matched to a gene: 7.

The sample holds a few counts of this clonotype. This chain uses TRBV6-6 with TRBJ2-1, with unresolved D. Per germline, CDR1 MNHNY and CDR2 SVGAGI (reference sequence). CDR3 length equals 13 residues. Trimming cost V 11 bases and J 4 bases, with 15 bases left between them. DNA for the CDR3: TGTGCCGGGTCGTCGAGCGCGTACAATGAGCAGTTCTTC. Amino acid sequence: CAGSSSAYNEQFF.

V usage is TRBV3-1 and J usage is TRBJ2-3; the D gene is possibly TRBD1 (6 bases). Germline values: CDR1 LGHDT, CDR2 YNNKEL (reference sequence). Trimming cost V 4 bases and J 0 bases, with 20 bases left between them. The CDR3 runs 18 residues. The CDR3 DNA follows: TGTGCCAGCAGCCCAGCAACCGACAGGACGACTAGCACAGATACGCAGTATTTT. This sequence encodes CASSPATDRTTSTDTQYF.

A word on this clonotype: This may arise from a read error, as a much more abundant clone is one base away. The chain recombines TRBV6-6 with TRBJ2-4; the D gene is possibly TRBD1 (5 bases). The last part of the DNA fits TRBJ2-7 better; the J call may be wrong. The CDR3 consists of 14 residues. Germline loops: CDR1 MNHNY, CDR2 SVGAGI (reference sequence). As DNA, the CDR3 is TGTGCCAGCAGTTACGTCGCAGGGTGGAACGAGCAGTACTTC. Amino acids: CASSYVAGWNEQYF.

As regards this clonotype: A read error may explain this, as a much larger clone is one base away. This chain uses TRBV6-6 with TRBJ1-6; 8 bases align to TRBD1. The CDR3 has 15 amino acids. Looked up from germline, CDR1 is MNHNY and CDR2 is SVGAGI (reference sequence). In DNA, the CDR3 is TGTGCCAGCAGTTACGCGGGACAGGATAATTCACTCCTCCACTTT. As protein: CASSYAGQDNSLLHF.

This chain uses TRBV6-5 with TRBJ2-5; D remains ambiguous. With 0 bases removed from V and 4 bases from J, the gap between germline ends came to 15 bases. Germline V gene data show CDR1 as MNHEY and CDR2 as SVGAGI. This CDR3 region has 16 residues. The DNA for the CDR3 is TGTGCCAGCAGTTACTCAAACCCAAGAACCGGAGAGACCCAGTACTTC. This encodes CASSYSNPRTGETQYF.

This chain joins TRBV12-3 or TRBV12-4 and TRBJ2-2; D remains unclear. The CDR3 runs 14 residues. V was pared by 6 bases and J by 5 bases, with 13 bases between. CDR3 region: CASSWSSPTGELFF. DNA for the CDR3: TGTGCCAGCAGCTGGTCCTCTCCGACCGGGGAGCTGTTTTTT.

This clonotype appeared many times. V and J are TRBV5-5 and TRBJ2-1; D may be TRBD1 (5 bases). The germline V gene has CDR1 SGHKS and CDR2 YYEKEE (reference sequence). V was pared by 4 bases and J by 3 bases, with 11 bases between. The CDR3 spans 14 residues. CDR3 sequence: CASSPDSLYNEQFF. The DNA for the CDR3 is TGTGCCAGCAGCCCCGACAGCCTCTACAATGAGCAGTTCTTC.